This T cell receptor beta chain originates from a study of CD8 T cells in Susac syndrome. The RNA, about 0.5 to 1 ug, was put through reverse transcription using random hexamers. TCRdb called the immunoSEQ multiplex PCR reads again in MiXCR, with one record for every CDR3 protein. The sample lists more than 55,000 distinct CDR3 sequences; roughly 95% were seen once. Germline CDR1 is SEHNR and CDR2 is FQNEAQ (reference sequence). Trimming removed 5 bases from V and 2 bases from J; junction bases left unmatched: 6. This CDR3 region has 15 residues. The source material was CD4+ T cells from PBMCs. This clonotype was obtained from a human donor with multiple sclerosis. The V gene is TRBV7-9, the J gene TRBJ2-7; 10 bases fit TRBD1. CDR3 protein: CASSRGQGGTYEQYF. Written as DNA, the CDR3 is TGTGCCAGCAGCCGCGGACAGGGGGGAACCTACGAGCAGTACTTC.